The present TCR beta chain was sequenced within a study of cytomegalovirus exposure and HLA in healthy donors. Points on this clone: Its specificity is not known.

Findings and caveats of the study: Later examination showed HLA-associated TCR beta chains had greater clonal expansion than equally common others. Rare TCR sequences predominated, though certain public TCRs were found in many donors. The listing of roughly 160 TCR beta chains classed them as cytomegalovirus-associated. Indistinguishable V segments, including TRBV6-2 and TRBV6-3, were excluded.

The CDR3 has 14 amino acids. Germline CDR1 is SGHNT and CDR2 is YYREEE (reference sequence). J lost 5 bases, V lost 2 bases, and 5 bases had no gene match. PCR involved 60 Vbeta and 13 Jbeta primers. The method was immunoSEQ multiplex PCR; TCRdb's version includes in-frame clones alone and lacks a portion of them. The sample carries 90,000 to 110,000 clones, around 15% recorded once. The sequencing input was PBMCs. V usage is TRBV5-4 and J usage is TRBJ2-5, with 8 bases matching TRBD1. The source of this sequence is a female donor in good health and CMV-seronegative. The CDR3 nucleotides are TGTGCCAGCAGCTTAGCAGGGGGCCGCGAGACCCAGTACTTC. Its translation: CASSLAGGRETQYF.